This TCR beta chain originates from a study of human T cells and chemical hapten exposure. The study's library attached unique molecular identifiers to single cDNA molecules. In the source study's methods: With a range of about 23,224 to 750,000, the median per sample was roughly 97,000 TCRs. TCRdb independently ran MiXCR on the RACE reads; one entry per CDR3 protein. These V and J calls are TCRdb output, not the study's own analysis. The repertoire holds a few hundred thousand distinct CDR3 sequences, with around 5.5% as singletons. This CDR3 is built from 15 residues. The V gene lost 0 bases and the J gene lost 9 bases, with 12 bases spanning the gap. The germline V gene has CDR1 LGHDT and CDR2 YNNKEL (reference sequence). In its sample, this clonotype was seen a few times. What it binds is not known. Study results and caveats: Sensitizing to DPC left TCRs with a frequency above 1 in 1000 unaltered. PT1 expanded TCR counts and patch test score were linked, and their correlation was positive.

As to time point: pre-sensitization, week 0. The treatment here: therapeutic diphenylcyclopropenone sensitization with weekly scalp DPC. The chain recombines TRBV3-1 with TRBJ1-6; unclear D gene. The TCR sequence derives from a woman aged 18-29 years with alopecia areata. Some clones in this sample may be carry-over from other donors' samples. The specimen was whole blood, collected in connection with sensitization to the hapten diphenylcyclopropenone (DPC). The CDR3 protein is CASSQDRGLVSPLHF. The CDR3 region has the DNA TGTGCCAGCAGCCAAGATCGAGGGTTGGTTTCACCCCTCCACTTT.